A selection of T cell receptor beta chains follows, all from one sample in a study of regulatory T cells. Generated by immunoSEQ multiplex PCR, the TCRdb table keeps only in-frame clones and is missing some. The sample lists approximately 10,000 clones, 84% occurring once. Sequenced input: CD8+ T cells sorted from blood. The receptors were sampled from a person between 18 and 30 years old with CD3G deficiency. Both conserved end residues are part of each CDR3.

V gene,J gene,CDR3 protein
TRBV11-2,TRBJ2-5,CASSLEGASLETQYF
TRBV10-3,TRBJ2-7,CATLNPRGYEQYF
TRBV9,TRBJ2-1,CASSVAVVVRNYNEQFF
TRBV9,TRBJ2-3,CASSVEGSGGPADTQYF
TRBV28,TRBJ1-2,CAASRAANYGYTF
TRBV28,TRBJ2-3,CASAYVAGTDTQYF
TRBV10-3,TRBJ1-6,CATRPGLNPNSPLHF
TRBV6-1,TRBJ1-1,CASSEERGPGTEAFF
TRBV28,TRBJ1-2,CASSVPDRTYTF
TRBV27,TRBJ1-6,CASSLVGIGSPLHF